What follows describes a single T cell receptor (beta chain). The antigen remains unidentified. This entry comes from a study of blood T cells in healthy people across ages. The CDR3 runs 14 residues. V gave up 4 bases and J gave up 4 bases; unmatched junction bases: 6. Germline V CDR1 and CDR2: SGDLS, YYNGEE. A J-beta primer mix and a sample-barcoded 5' primer were used in a second PCR of about 7 to 12 cycles. Per sample, CDR3-containing paired-end reads numbered at least 2.5 million. Via MiXCR, TCRdb re-called the 5' RACE reads, giving one row per CDR3 protein. The sample lists 750,000 or so distinct CDR3 sequences, approximately 25% seen once, with 9% to 9.5% in the top ten. Study-wide results and limits: Per million T cells, TCR beta diversity dropped about linearly as age rose.

This same sample was also taken into another study, of T cells of mothers and their children.

The chain carries TRBV9 and TRBJ2-3, with 7 bases identical to TRBD2. Sequenced input: blood. The sequence came from a boy between 10 and 17 years old in good health. CDR3 residues: CASSPWGGADTQYF. CDR3 in DNA: TGTGCCAGCAGCCCTTGGGGGGGGGCAGATACGCAGTATTTT. Filled out from reference TRBV9 and TRBJ2-3, the complete variable domain reads DSGVTQTPKHLITATGQRVTLRCSPRSGDLSVYWYQQSLDQGLQFLIQYYNGEERAKGNILERFSAQQFPDLHSELNLSSLELGDSALYFCASSPWGGADTQYFGPGTRLTVL.